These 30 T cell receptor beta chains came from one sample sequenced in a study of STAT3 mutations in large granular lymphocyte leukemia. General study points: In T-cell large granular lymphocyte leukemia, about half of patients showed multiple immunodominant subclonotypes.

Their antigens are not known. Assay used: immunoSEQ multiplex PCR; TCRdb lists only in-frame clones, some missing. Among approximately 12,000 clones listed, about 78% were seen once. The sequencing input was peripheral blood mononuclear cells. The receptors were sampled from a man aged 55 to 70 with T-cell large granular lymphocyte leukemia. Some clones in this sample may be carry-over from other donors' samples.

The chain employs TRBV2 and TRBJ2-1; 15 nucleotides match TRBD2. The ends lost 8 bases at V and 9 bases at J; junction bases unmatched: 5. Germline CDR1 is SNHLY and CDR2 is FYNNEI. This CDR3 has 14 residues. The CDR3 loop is CASGLAGGPFEQFF. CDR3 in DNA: TGTGCCAGCGGACTAGCGGGAGGGCCTTTTGAGCAGTTCTTC.

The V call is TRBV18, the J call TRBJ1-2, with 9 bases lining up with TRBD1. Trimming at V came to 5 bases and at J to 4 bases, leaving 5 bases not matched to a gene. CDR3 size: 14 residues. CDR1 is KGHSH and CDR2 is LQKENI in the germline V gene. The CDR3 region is CASSTGDRAYGYTF. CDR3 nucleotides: TGTGCCAGCTCAACAGGGGACAGGGCCTATGGCTACACCTTC.

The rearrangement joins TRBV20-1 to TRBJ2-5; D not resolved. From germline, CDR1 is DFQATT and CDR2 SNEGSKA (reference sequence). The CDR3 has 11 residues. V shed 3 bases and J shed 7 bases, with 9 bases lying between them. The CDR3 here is CSARERRTQYF. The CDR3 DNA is TGCAGTGCTAGGGAAAGAAGGACCCAGTACTTC.

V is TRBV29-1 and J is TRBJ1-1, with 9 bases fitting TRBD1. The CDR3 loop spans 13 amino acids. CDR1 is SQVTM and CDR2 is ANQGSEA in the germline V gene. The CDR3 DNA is TGCAGTGGGGACAGGGAATCGACCACTGAAGCTTTCTTT. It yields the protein CSGDRESTTEAFF.

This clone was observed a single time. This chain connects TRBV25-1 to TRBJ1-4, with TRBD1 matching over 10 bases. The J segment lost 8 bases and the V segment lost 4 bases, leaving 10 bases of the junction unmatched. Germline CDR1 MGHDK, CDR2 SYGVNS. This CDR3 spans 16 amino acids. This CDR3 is CASSVATGGSWEKLFF. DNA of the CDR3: TGTGCCAGCAGTGTTGCGACAGGGGGCAGCTGGGAAAAACTGTTTTTT.

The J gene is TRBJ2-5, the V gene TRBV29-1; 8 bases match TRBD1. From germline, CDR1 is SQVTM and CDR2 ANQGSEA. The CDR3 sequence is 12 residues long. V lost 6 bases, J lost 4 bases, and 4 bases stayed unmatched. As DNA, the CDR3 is TGCAGCGTAGACAGGGGCCGAGAGACCCAGTACTTC. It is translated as CSVDRGRETQYF.

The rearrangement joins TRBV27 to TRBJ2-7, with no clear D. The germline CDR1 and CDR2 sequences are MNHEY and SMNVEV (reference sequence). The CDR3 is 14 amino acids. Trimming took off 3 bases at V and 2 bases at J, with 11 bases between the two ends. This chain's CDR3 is CASSFHSDAYEQYF. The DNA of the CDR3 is TGTGCCAGCAGTTTCCACAGTGATGCCTACGAGCAGTACTTC.

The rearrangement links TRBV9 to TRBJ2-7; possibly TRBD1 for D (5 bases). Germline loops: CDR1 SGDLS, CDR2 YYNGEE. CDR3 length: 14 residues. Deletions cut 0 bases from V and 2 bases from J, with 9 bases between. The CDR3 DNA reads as TGTGCCAGCAGCGTAGGGGGCGGCACCTACGAGCAGTACTTC. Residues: CASSVGGGTYEQYF.

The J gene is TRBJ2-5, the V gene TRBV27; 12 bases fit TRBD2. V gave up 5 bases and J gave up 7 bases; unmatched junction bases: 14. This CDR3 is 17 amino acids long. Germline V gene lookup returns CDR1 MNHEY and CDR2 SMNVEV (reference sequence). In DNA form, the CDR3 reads TGTGCCAGCAGTGATAGACTAGCGGGAGCTCTCAAGAGGACCCAGTACTTC. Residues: CASSDRLAGALKRTQYF.

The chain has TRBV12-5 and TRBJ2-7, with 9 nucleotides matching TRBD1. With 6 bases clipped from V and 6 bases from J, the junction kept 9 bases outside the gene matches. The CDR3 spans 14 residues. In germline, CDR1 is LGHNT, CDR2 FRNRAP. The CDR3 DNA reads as TGTGCTAGTGGGGCCGGGACAGGGAGGTCCGAGCAGTACTTC. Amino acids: CASGAGTGRSEQYF.

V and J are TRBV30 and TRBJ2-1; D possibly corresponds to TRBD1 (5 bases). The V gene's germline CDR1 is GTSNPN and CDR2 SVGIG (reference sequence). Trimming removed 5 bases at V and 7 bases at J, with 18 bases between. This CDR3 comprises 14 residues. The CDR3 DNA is TGTGCCTGGGGGGCGAATGGGGTCAGGAATGAGCAGTTCTTC. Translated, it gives CAWGANGVRNEQFF.

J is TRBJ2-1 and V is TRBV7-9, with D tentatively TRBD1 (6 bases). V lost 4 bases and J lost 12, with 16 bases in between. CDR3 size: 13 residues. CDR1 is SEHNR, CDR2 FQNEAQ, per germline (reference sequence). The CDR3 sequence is CASSYTRQEGQFF. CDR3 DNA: TGTGCCAGCAGCTACACTAGACAGGAAGGGCAGTTCTTC.

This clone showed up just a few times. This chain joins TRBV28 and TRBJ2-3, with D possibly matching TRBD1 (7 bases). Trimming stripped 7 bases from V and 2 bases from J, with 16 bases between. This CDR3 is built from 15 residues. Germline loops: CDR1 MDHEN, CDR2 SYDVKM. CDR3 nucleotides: TGTGCCAGCACCAGGGGGGACAGCTCCACAGATACGCAGTATTTT. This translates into CASTRGDSSTDTQYF.

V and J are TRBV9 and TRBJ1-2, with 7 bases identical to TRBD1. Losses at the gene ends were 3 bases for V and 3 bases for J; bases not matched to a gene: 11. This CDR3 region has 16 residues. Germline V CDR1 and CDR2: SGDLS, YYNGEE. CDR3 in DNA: TGTGCCAGCAGCGCCCGAACCGGACAGGTCCACTATGGCTACACCTTC. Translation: CASSARTGQVHYGYTF.

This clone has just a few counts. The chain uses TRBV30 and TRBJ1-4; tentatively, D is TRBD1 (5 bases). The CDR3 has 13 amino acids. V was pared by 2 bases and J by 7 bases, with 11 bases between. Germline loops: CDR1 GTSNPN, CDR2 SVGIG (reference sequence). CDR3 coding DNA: TGTGCCTGGAGTAAGGGGTTTAGTGAAAAACTGTTTTTT. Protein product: CAWSKGFSEKLFF.

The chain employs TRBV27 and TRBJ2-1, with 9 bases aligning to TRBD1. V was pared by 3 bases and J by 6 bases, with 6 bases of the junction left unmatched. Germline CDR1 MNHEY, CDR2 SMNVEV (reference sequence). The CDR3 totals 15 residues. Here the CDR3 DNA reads TGTGCCAGCAGTTTGGGACAGGGTACCCCCAATGAGCAGTTCTTC. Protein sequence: CASSLGQGTPNEQFF.

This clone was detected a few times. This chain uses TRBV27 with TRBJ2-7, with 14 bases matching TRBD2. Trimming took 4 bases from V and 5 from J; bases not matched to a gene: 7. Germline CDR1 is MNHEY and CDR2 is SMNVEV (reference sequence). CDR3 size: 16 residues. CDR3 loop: CASSSLGLAGVDEQYF. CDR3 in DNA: TGTGCCAGCAGTTCTCTGGGACTAGCGGGAGTTGACGAGCAGTACTTC.

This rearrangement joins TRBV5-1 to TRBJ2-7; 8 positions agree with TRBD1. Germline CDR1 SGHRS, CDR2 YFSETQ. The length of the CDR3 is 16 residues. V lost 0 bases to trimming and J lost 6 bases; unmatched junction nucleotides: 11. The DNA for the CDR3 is TGCGCCAGCAGCTTGGCAGGACAGGGAGGAGTTCTCGAGCAGTACTTC. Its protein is CASSLAGQGGVLEQYF.

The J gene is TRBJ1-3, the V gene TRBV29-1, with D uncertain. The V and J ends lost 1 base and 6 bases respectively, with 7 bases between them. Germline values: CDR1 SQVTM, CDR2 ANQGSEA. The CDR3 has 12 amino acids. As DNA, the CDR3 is TGCAGCGTTGAAGCAACACTAAACACCATATATTTT. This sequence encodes CSVEATLNTIYF.

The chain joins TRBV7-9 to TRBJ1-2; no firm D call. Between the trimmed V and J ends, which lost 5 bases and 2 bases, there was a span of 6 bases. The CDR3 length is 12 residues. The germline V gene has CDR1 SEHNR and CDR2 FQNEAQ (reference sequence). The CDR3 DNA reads TGTGCCAGCAGCCCAAACAACTATGGCTACACCTTC. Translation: CASSPNNYGYTF.

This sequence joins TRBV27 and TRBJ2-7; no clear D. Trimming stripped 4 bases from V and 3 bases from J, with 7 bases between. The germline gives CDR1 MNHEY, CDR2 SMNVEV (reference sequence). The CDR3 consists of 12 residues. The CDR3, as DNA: TGTGCCAGCAGTTCCAGGCGCTACGAGCAGTACTTC. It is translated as CASSSRRYEQYF.

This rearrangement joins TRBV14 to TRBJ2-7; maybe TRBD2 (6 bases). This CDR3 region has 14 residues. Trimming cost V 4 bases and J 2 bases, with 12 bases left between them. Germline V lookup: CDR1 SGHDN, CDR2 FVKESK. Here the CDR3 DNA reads TGTGCCAGCAGCCCGAGGACTACCCCCTACGAGCAGTACTTC. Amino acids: CASSPRTTPYEQYF.

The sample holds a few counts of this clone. The CDR3 spells CATTRDGNSGNTIYF. The CDR3 coding sequence is TGTGCCACCACCCGAGATGGGAACTCTGGAAACACCATATATTTT. The chain carries TRBV15 and TRBJ1-3; D gene ambiguous. Trimming removed 7 bases at V and 0 bases at J, with 13 bases between. The CDR3 spans 15 residues. Germline V gene lookup returns CDR1 LNHNV and CDR2 YYDKDF (reference sequence).

The DNA of the CDR3 is TGCGCCAGCAGCTTGGTTGGGGCAGATGGTCGCGGCTACACCTTC. This encodes CASSLVGADGRGYTF. The V gene is TRBV5-1, the J gene TRBJ1-2; TRBD1 might be the D (5 bases). Trimming stripped 0 bases from V and 8 bases from J, with 17 bases between. Germline V gives CDR1 SGHRS, CDR2 YFSETQ. This CDR3 is built from 15 residues.

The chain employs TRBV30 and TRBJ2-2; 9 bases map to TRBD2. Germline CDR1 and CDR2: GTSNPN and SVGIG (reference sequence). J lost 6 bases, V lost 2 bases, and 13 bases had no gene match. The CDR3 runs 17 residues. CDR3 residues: CAWSTPRGRAGSGELFF. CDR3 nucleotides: TGTGCCTGGAGTACCCCTCGCGGGAGGGCCGGATCCGGGGAGCTGTTTTTT.

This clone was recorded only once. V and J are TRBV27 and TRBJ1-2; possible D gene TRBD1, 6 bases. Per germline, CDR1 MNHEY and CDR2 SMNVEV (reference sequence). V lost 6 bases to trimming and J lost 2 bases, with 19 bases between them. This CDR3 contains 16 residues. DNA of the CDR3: TGTGCCAGCAGCGAGACCGGGACAAGCAACAACTATGGCTACACCTTC. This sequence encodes CASSETGTSNNYGYTF.

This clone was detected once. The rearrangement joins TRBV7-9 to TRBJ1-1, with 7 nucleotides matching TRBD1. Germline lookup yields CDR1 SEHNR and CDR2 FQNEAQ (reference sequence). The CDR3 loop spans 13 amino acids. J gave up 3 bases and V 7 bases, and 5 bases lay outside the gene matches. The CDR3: CASNLQGDTEAFF. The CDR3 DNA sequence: TGTGCCAGCAACCTTCAGGGGGACACTGAAGCTTTCTTT.

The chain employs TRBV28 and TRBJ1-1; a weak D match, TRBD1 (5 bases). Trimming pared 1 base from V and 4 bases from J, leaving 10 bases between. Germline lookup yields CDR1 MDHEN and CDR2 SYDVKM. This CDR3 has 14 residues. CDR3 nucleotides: TGTGCCAGCAGTTTATTCGTCGGGGGCACTGAAGCTTTCTTT. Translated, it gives CASSLFVGGTEAFF. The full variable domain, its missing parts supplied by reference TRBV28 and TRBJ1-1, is DVKVTQSSRYLVKRTGEKVFLECVQDMDHENMFWYRQDPGLGLRLIYFSYDVKMKEKGDIPEGYSVSREKKERFSLILESASTNQTSMYLCASSLFVGGTEAFFGQGTRLTVV.

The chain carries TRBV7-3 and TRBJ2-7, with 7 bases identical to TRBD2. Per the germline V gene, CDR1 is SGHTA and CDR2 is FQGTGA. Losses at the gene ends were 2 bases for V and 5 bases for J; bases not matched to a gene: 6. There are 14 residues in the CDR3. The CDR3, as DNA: TGTGCCAGCAGCTTACTAGCGGAGGGCCACGAGCAGTACTTC. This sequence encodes CASSLLAEGHEQYF.

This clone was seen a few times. This chain's CDR3 is CASSSGLPNTEAFF. The DNA for the CDR3 is TGTGCCAGCAGCTCGGGACTCCCGAACACTGAAGCTTTCTTT. V is TRBV5-4 and J is TRBJ1-1; D perhaps matches TRBD1 (5 bases). V shed 3 bases and J shed 1 base, with 10 bases lying between them. The CDR3 is 14 amino acids. Germline CDR1 and CDR2: SGHNT and YYREEE (reference sequence).